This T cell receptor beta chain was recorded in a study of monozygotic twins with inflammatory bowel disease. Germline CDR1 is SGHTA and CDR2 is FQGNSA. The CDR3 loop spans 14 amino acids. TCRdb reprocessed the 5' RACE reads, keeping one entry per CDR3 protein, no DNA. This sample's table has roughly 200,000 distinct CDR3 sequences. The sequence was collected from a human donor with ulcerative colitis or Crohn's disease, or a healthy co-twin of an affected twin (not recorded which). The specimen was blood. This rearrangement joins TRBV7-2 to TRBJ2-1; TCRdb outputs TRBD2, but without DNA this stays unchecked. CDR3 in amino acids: CASSLGTSGGAQFF.